The 27 T cell receptor beta chains reported below all come from one sample, sequenced in a study of CD8 T cells in ankylosing spondylitis. General study results and limits: Characteristic, it appeared, of ankylosing spondylitis blood was a TCR beta motif of eight highly homologous variants.

These receptors lack a known antigen. TCRdb re-analysed the 5' RACE reads in MiXCR, keeping a single row per CDR3 protein. There are hundreds of thousands of distinct CDR3 sequences in the sample; 25% to 30% occur only once, and 0.75% to 0.9% lies in the top ten. What was sequenced was blood, either unsorted or a sorted T cell fraction (not recorded which). These receptors were obtained from a male donor with ankylosing spondylitis.

This clonotype was picked up a small number of times. J is TRBJ1-3 and V is TRBV5-1, with TRBD1 matching over 8 bases. The CDR3 extends over 13 amino acids. CDR1 and CDR2 from the germline V gene are SGHRS and YFSETQ. Unmatched junction bases numbered 5, after V lost 4 bases and J lost 8 bases. CDR3 DNA: TGCGCCAGCAGCATCAGGGGGCTGGACACCATATATTTT. Encoded protein: CASSIRGLDTIYF.

V gene TRBV7-9 combines with J gene TRBJ2-1; TRBD2 agrees at 10 bases. This CDR3 has 17 amino acids. The germline CDR1 and CDR2 sequences are SEHNR and FQNEAQ (reference sequence). V gave up 5 bases and J gave up 3 bases; unmatched junction bases: 10. Here the CDR3 DNA reads TGTGCCAGCAGCCCATACCTAGCGGGAGTCCTCTACAATGAGCAGTTCTTC. Its protein is CASSPYLAGVLYNEQFF.

The chain employs TRBV2 and TRBJ2-3, with D unclear. V was shortened by 4 bases and J by 3 bases, with 14 bases between the two germline ends. The germline CDR1 and CDR2 sequences are SNHLY and FYNNEI. The CDR3 consists of 15 residues. CDR3 in DNA: TGTGCCAGCAGTGCCCTCAGAGGAAGGACAGATACGCAGTATTTT. Its protein product is CASSALRGRTDTQYF.

This clonotype turned up a few times. This chain joins TRBV4-1 and TRBJ2-1; 11 positions match TRBD2. Germline V gene data show CDR1 as MGHRA and CDR2 as YSYEKL. This CDR3 comprises 17 residues. V lost 4 bases, J lost 2 bases, and 7 bases stayed unmatched. CDR3 nucleotide sequence: TGCGCCAGCAGCCTCCGGACTAGCGGGTTACCCTACAATGAGCAGTTCTTC. Protein: CASSLRTSGLPYNEQFF.

V is TRBV7-9 and J is TRBJ2-1, with TRBD1 as a possible D gene (6 bases). Germline V gives CDR1 SEHNR, CDR2 FQNEAQ (reference sequence). This CDR3 is built from 15 residues. Trimming removed 5 bases from V and 2 bases from J, with 13 bases in between. The CDR3: CASSPPGQPYNEQFF. CDR3 DNA: TGTGCCAGCAGCCCCCCCGGACAGCCCTACAATGAGCAGTTCTTC.

This clonotype was picked up one time. The chain couples TRBV20-1 to TRBJ2-2, with 8 bases identical to TRBD2. From germline, CDR1 is DFQATT and CDR2 SNEGSKA (reference sequence). CDR3 size: 15 residues. V lost 3 bases and J lost 5; bases outside the gene matches: 8. The CDR3 DNA follows: TGCAGTGCTAGGACCGGGACTAGGCTAACCGGGGAGCTGTTTTTT. It translates to CSARTGTRLTGELFF.

This rearrangement joins TRBV18 to TRBJ2-1; D is possibly TRBD1 (7 bases). With 6 bases removed from V and 7 bases from J, the gap between germline ends came to 31 bases. The germline V gene has CDR1 KGHSH and CDR2 LQKENI. The CDR3 totals 19 residues. CDR3 region: CASSSPLAGQGGFGNEQFF. CDR3 DNA sequence: TGTGCCAGCTCGTCGCCTTTGGCCGGCCAGGGGGGCTTCGGGAATGAGCAGTTCTTC.

V is TRBV3-1 and J is TRBJ2-1; TRBD2 matches at 7 bases. V lost 6 bases, J lost 9 bases, and 8 bases stayed unmatched. This CDR3 has 13 amino acids. Germline V gene data show CDR1 as LGHDT and CDR2 as YNNKEL (reference sequence). In DNA, the CDR3 is TGTGCCAGCAGTCTGACTAGCTTTGGTGAGCAGTTCTTC. This encodes CASSLTSFGEQFF.

The V gene is TRBV5-1, the J gene TRBJ1-1; unclear D gene. The germline V gene encodes CDR1 SGHRS and CDR2 YFSETQ. Trimming pared 4 bases from V and 7 bases from J, leaving 17 bases between. The CDR3 consists of 14 residues. The CDR3 DNA sequence: TGCGCCAGCAGCACGGAAGTCGCGGTTGGTGAAGCTTTCTTT. Translation gives CASSTEVAVGEAFF.

This chain joins TRBV15 and TRBJ2-5; 9 bases agree with TRBD2. Looked up from germline, CDR1 is LNHNV and CDR2 is YYDKDF (reference sequence). The CDR3 length is 13 residues. Unmatched junction bases numbered 3, after V lost 5 bases and J lost 5 bases. CDR3 sequence (DNA): TGTGCCACCAGCTTGCGGGAGGGGGAGACCCAGTACTTC. It translates to CATSLREGETQYF.

The chain uses TRBV5-4 and TRBJ2-6; no clear D. V was clipped by 0 bases and J by 0 bases, with 4 bases between them. Germline assignment: CDR1 SGHNT and CDR2 YYREEE (reference sequence). The CDR3 has 15 amino acids. The CDR3 spells CASSLANSGANVLTF. The CDR3 nucleotides are TGTGCCAGCAGCTTGGCTAACTCTGGGGCCAACGTCCTGACTTTC.

At least ten counts were recorded for this clonotype. The chain is built from TRBV7-9 and TRBJ2-1; D not resolved. The germline gives CDR1 SEHNR, CDR2 FQNEAQ (reference sequence). There are 15 residues in the CDR3. V dropped 4 bases and J dropped 8 bases, with 18 bases sitting between them. The CDR3, as DNA: TGTGCCAGCAGCTCGCGAAAGCTAGGATCTGATGAGCAGTTCTTC. It translates to CASSSRKLGSDEQFF.

The sample holds a few counts of this clonotype. An end of the junction does not agree with germline; a read error may underlie this. The chain links TRBV29-1 to TRBJ2-2; 7 positions match TRBD2. Germline CDR1 SQVTM, CDR2 ANQGSEA. The CDR3 has 12 amino acids. The DNA for the CDR3 is TGTCTGGCGGGAGCTATCACCGGGGAGCTGTTTTTT. Translating gives CLAGAITGELFF.

This clonotype was observed at least ten times. Here the CDR3 reads CSAATLDSPFF. DNA of the CDR3: TGCAGCGCCGCCACCCTCGACAGTCCTTTCTTT. The chain employs TRBV29-1 and TRBJ1-1; TRBD1 is a possible D gene (5 bases). The ends were cut back, 7 bases at V and 12 bases at J, with 18 bases in the middle. This CDR3 contains 11 residues. Looked up from germline, CDR1 is SQVTM and CDR2 is ANQGSEA.

This clonotype was counted a few times. J is TRBJ2-3 and V is TRBV11-2; D gene ambiguous. CDR3 length: 15 residues. Germline loops: CDR1 SGHAT, CDR2 FQNNGV. V lost 0 bases to trimming and J lost 2 bases, with 9 bases between them. CDR3 DNA: TGTGCCAGCAGCTTAGATCCTAGAGACACAGATACGCAGTATTTT. Translation gives CASSLDPRDTDTQYF.

The chain joins TRBV6-1 to TRBJ2-1; 16 bases map to TRBD2. The CDR3 totals 18 residues. Trimming took 5 bases from V and 7 from J; bases not matched to a gene: 11. Germline lookup yields CDR1 MNHNS and CDR2 SASEGT. The DNA for the CDR3 is TGTGCCAGCAGTCCGGGACTAGCGGGAGGGCTCCTTGGGAATGAGCAGTTCTTC. This gives the protein CASSPGLAGGLLGNEQFF.

This rearrangement joins TRBV7-2 to TRBJ2-3, with 8 bases lining up with TRBD2. V lost 2 bases and J lost 4; bases outside the gene matches: 8. The CDR3 consists of 16 residues. Germline loops: CDR1 SGHTA, CDR2 FQGNSA. CDR3 nucleotides: TGTGCCAGCAGCTTAAGAAGCGGGAGTGATTCAGATACGCAGTATTTT. It yields the protein CASSLRSGSDSDTQYF.

This rearrangement joins TRBV20-1 to TRBJ1-2, with D tentatively TRBD1 (6 bases). Per germline, CDR1 DFQATT and CDR2 SNEGSKA (reference sequence). Between the trimmed V and J ends, which lost 5 bases and 8 bases, there was a span of 15 bases. The CDR3 spans 12 residues. The CDR3 DNA reads TGCAGTGCTGGAAGACAGGATGGCGGCTACACCTTC. As protein: CSAGRQDGGYTF.

In this sample, this clonotype turned up many times. CDR3 DNA sequence: TGTGCCTCCAGAAGGACAGGAACCCTTATGAACACTGAAGCTTTCTTT. It codes for CASRRTGTLMNTEAFF. The chain combines TRBV13 with TRBJ1-1; 7 bases are shared with TRBD1. Trimming took 11 bases from V and 0 from J; bases not matched to a gene: 15. Germline V CDR1 and CDR2: PRHDT, FYEKMQ (reference sequence). The CDR3 is 16 residues long.

This clonotype was observed a handful of times. The chain employs TRBV5-1 and TRBJ1-1; TRBD1 is a possible D gene (5 bases). The CDR3 is made up of 14 amino acids. V gave up 4 bases and J gave up 4 bases, with 14 bases separating them. Per germline, CDR1 SGHRS and CDR2 YFSETQ. The CDR3 protein is CASSPVQGSTEAFF. Written as DNA, the CDR3 is TGCGCCAGCAGCCCGGTCCAGGGTAGCACTGAAGCTTTCTTT.

This CDR3 is CASRLEGRDFYEQYF. Written as DNA, the CDR3 is TGCGCCAGCCGCCTGGAAGGGAGGGATTTCTACGAGCAGTACTTC. This rearrangement joins TRBV5-1 to TRBJ2-7; 7 bases match TRBD2. The CDR3 extends over 15 amino acids. J was trimmed by 3 bases and V by 7 bases; bases with no gene match: 13. Germline V gives CDR1 SGHRS, CDR2 YFSETQ.

This clonotype was seen a few times. The rearrangement uses TRBV9 and TRBJ2-5, with TRBD1 as a possible D gene (7 bases). The CDR3 totals 17 residues. CDR1 and CDR2 (germline): SGDLS, YYNGEE. Trimming cost V 0 bases and J 0 bases, with 15 bases left between them. The CDR3 coding sequence is TGTGCCAGCAGCGTAGGGGGAGGACAGGCGTACCAAGAGACCCAGTACTTC. This gives the protein CASSVGGGQAYQETQYF.

V and J are TRBV7-9 and TRBJ1-1, with a possible D match to TRBD1 (6 bases). The CDR3 spans 14 residues. V lost 5 bases to trimming and J lost 3 bases, with 13 bases between them. Germline-derived CDR1 and CDR2 are SEHNR and FQNEAQ (reference sequence). The CDR3, as DNA: TGTGCCAGCAGCGTCGGGACATTCCACACTGAAGCTTTCTTT. Protein sequence: CASSVGTFHTEAFF.

The chain recombines TRBV20-1 with TRBJ2-7, with 10 bases lining up with TRBD2. V shed 0 bases and J 2 bases; nucleotides not matched to a gene: 4. The germline gives CDR1 DFQATT, CDR2 SNEGSKA (reference sequence). This CDR3 has 15 residues. The CDR3 spells CSAREGLAGAYEQYF. The CDR3 DNA reads TGCAGTGCTAGAGAAGGGCTAGCGGGAGCCTACGAGCAGTACTTC.

This clonotype occurred a few times. The CDR3: CSASETEGGYGYTF. The DNA of the CDR3 is TGCAGTGCTAGCGAAACGGAAGGGGGCTATGGCTACACCTTC. This sequence joins TRBV20-1 and TRBJ1-2, with a weak D call TRBD1 (6 bases). With 3 bases removed from V and 4 bases from J, the gap between germline ends came to 15 bases. In germline, CDR1 is DFQATT, CDR2 SNEGSKA (reference sequence). CDR3 length: 14 amino acids.

This clonotype showed up just a few times. The rearrangement uses TRBV7-9 and TRBJ2-3, with TRBD2 as a possible D gene (5 bases). The length of the CDR3 is 13 residues. Germline V gene sequence: CDR1 SEHNR, CDR2 FQNEAQ (reference sequence). V gave up 8 bases and J gave up 4 bases, with 13 bases separating them. In DNA form, the CDR3 reads TGTGCCAGCGGAGGATTCGGGGCAGATACGCAGTATTTT. It yields the protein CASGGFGADTQYF.

This clonotype was detected only a few times. The chain is built from TRBV12-3 or TRBV12-4 and TRBJ2-2; the D is unclear. This CDR3 comprises 13 residues. Trimming cost V 7 bases and J 4 bases, with 10 bases left between them. DNA of the CDR3: TGTGCCAGCAACTTCGCGAGCACCGGGGAGCTGTTTTTT. It is translated as CASNFASTGELFF.